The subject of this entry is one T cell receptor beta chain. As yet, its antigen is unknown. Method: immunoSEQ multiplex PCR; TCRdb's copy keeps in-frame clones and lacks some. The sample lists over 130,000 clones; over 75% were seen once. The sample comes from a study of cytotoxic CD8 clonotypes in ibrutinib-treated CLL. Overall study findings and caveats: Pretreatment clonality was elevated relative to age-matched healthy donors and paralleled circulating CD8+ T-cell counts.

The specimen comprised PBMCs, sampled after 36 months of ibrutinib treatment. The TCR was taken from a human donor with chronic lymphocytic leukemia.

The CDR3 loop is CASKHLAGADTQYF. The CDR3 DNA reads TGCGCCAGCAAACATCTAGCGGGAGCAGATACGCAGTATTTT. The rearrangement joins TRBV4-1 to TRBJ2-3, with 10 bases matching TRBD2. The ends lost 7 bases at V and 4 bases at J; junction bases unmatched: 5. The CDR3 covers 14 residues. CDR1 is MGHRA, CDR2 YSYEKL, per germline.